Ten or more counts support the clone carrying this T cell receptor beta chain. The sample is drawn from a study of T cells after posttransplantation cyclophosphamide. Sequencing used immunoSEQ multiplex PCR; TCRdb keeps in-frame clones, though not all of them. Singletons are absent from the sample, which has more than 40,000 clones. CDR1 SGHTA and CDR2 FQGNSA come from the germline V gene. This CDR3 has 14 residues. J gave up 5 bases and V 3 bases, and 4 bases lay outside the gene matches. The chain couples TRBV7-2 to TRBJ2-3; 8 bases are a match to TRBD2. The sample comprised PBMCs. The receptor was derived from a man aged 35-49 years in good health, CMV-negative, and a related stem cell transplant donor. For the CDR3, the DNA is TGTGCCAGCAGCTTCGGACTAGCCGGAGATACGCAGTATTTT. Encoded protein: CASSFGLAGDTQYF.